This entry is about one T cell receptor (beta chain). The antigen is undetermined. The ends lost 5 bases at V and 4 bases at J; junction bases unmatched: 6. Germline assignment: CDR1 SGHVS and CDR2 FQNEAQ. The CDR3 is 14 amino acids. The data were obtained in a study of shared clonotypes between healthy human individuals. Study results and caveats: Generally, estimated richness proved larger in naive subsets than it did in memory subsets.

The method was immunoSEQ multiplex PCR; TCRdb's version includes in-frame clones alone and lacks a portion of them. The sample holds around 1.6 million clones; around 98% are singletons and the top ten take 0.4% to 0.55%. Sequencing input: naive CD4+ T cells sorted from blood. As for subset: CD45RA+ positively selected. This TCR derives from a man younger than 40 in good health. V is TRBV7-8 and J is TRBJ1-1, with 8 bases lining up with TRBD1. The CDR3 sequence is CASSRTGSSTEAFF. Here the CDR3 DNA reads TGTGCCAGCAGCCGGACAGGGAGTAGCACTGAAGCTTTCTTT.